Shown below are 10 T cell receptor beta chains from a single sample sequenced in a study of CXCR3-negative and CXCR3-positive naive CD8 T cells. The TRB cDNA libraries were prepared by 5' RACE with UMI labels. TCRdb reprocessed the 5' RACE reads, with one entry per CDR3 protein and no DNA. Its table lists tens of thousands of distinct CDR3 sequences. Material for sequencing was memory CD8+ T cells from blood. These receptors came from a human donor in good health. Some clones in this sample may be carry-over from other donors' samples.

This chain uses TRBV5-6 with TRBJ2-1. This CDR3 comprises 14 residues. The germline V gene has CDR1 SGHDT and CDR2 YYEEEE. This CDR3 is CASSVFSSYNEQFF. The full variable domain, its missing parts supplied by reference TRBV5-6 and TRBJ2-1, is DAGVTQSPTHLIKTRGQQVTLRCSPKSGHDTVSWYQQALGQGPQFIFQYYEEEERQRGNFPDRFSGHQFPNYSSELNVNALLLGDSALYLCASSVFSSYNEQFFGPGTRLTVL.

The J gene is TRBJ2-2, the V gene TRBV29-1; no DNA is available, so the TRBD1 call from TCRdb remains unchecked. Per germline, CDR1 SQVTM and CDR2 ANQGSEA. The CDR3 loop spans 15 amino acids. This CDR3 reads CSAWVPGTNTGELFF.

V is TRBV29-1 and J is TRBJ1-2; TCRdb's assignment of TRBD1 cannot be checked, as there is no DNA. This CDR3 has 13 residues. Germline V gene data show CDR1 as SQVTM and CDR2 as ANQGSEA. CDR3 region: CSVGRDGNYGYTF.

The V and J genes are TRBV29-1 and TRBJ2-7; TCRdb returns TRBD2, unconfirmable since there is no DNA. Germline assignment: CDR1 SQVTM and CDR2 ANQGSEA. CDR3 length: 14 amino acids. The CDR3 loop reads CSVEGPGRDYEQYF.

The chain couples TRBV28 to TRBJ2-1; TCRdb proposes TRBD2, but this gene call is untestable without DNA. The CDR3 sequence is 15 residues long. The germline V gene encodes CDR1 MDHEN and CDR2 SYDVKM. CDR3 sequence reads: CASSFEGEAYNEQFF.

This rearrangement joins TRBV23-1 to TRBJ2-3; TCRdb names TRBD1, which stays unverified in the absence of DNA. TRBV23-1 is annotated as an ORF whose role is uncertain. CDR3 length equals 14 residues. CDR3 in amino acids: CASVWDHLTDTQYF.

This chain uses TRBV7-3 with TRBJ1-1; TCRdb reports TRBD1, a call that lacks DNA to check it against. Germline V CDR1 and CDR2: SGHTA, FQGTGA. The CDR3 extends over 15 amino acids. The CDR3 region is CASSDTGDLNTEAFF. The full variable domain, its missing parts supplied by reference TRBV7-3 and TRBJ1-1, is GAGVSQTPSNKVTEKGKYVELRCDPISGHTALYWYRQSLGQGPEFLIYFQGTGAADDSGLPNDRFFAVRPEGSVSTLKIQRTERGDSAVYLCASSDTGDLNTEAFFGQGTRLTVV.

The rearrangement joins TRBV9 to TRBJ2-1; TCRdb's D call of TRBD1 is untestable without DNA. CDR3 size: 15 residues. In germline, CDR1 is SGDLS, CDR2 YYNGEE. The CDR3 reads CASSLGRVGGNEQFF.

The chain is built from TRBV6-2 or TRBV6-3 and TRBJ2-3; TCRdb's D gene call, TRBD1, goes unchecked for lack of DNA. This CDR3 contains 15 residues. From germline, CDR1 is MNHEY and CDR2 SVGEGT. CDR3 residues: CASSYFGAETDTQYF.

This chain connects TRBV29-1 to TRBJ1-1. The CDR3 is made up of 11 amino acids. Per germline, CDR1 SQVTM and CDR2 ANQGSEA. CDR3: CSLRRGTEAFF.